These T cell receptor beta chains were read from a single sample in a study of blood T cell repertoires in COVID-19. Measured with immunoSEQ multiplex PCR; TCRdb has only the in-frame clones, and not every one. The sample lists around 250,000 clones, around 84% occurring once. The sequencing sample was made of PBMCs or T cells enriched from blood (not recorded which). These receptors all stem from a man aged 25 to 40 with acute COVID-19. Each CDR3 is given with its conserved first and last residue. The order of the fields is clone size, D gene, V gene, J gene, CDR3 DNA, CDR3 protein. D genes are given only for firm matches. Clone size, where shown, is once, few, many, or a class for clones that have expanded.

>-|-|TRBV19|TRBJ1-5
TGTGCCAGTACCTCCCCGATGACAGGAGATCAGCCCCAGCATTTT
CASTSPMTGDQPQHF
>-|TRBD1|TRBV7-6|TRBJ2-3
TGTGCCAGCAGCTGGGACAGGGGGAGCGGCACAGATACGCAGTATTTT
CASSWDRGSGTDTQYF
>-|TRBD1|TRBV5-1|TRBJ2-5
TGCGCCAGCAGCGGTTACAGGGGAGAGACCCAGTACTTC
CASSGYRGETQYF
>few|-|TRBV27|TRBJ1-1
TGTGCCAGCAGTTTAGGGGGCATGGGAAACACTGAAGCTTTCTTT
CASSLGGMGNTEAFF
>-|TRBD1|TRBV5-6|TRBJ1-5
TGTGCCAGCAGCCTCGTCATCGGGACAGATAGCGGGCCCCAGCATTTT
CASSLVIGTDSGPQHF
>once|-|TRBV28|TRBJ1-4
TGTGCCAGCAGTTCCCGGGCTAATGAAAAACTGTTTTTT
CASSSRANEKLFF
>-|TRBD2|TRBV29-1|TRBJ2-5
TGCAGCAGCCGGACTAGCGGGGGGATTGAGACCCAGTACTTC
CSSRTSGGIETQYF
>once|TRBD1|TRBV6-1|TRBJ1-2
TGTGCCAGCAGGGAAATACCGGGACAGGGAGCTAACTATGGCTACACCTTC
CASREIPGQGANYGYTF
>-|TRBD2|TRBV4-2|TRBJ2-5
TGTGCCAGCAGCCAAGTGAGCTTACGGGGGGGAGGAGAGACCCAGTACTTC
CASSQVSLRGGGETQYF
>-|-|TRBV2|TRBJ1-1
TGTGCCAGCATTTTCGCGGGGGCCAGGGAAGCTTTCTTT
CASIFAGAREAFF
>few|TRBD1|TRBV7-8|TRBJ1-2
TGTGCCAGCAGCGTCGGACAGGGGTCCTTCGGCTACACCTTC
CASSVGQGSFGYTF
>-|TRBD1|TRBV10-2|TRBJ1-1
TGCGCCACCGGACAGGGTGGCACTGAAGCTTTCTTT
CATGQGGTEAFF
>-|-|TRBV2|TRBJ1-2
TGTGCCAGCAGGGGAGACACCAACTATGGCTACACCTTC
CASRGDTNYGYTF
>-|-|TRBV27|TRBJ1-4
TGTGCCAGCAGTTCCCCGACTGATCAAAAACTGTTTTTT
CASSSPTDQKLFF
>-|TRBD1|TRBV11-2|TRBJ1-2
TGTGCCAGCAGCTCAGTAGGGGGCGCTAACTATGGCTACACCTTC
CASSSVGGANYGYTF
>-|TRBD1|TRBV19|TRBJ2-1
TGTGCCAGCACTTCCGGGACAGGGGGTAGGAATGAGCAGTTCTTC
CASTSGTGGRNEQFF
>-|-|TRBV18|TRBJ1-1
TGTGCCAGCTCACTTAGGACAGAGATGAACACTGAAGCTTTCTTT
CASSLRTEMNTEAFF
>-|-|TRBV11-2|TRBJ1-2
TGTGCCAGCAGCTTAGGGGGGCCGCTCTATGGCTACACCTTC
CASSLGGPLYGYTF
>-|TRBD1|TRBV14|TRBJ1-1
TGTGCCAGCAGCCTCCGGGACAGGGGACGCACTGAAGCTTTCTTT
CASSLRDRGRTEAFF
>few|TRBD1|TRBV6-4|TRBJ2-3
TGTGCCAGCGGGACAGGGGGAGTGGATACGCAGTATTTT
CASGTGGVDTQYF
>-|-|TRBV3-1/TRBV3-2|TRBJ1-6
TGTGCCAGCAGCCAAGGTGACGGACTGAATTCACCCCTCCACTTT
CASSQGDGLNSPLHF
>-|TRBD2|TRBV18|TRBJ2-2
TGTGCCAGCTCCCAACAGCGAGCGGGAGGGGCCCGGGAGCTGTTTTTT
CASSQQRAGGARELFF
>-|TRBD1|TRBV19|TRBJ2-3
TGTGCCAGTAGTACGCCCAGGGGGTGGACAGATACGCAGTATTTT
CASSTPRGWTDTQYF
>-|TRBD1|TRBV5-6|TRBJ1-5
TGTGCCAGCAGCTTTCTAACAGGGGGGGGAAATCAGCCCCAGCATTTT
CASSFLTGGGNQPQHF
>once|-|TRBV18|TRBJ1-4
TGTGCCAGCTCACCACTCCAGAGCGGCCCTAATGAAAAACTGTTTTTT
CASSPLQSGPNEKLFF
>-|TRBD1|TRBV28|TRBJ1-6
TGTGCCAGCAGTAAAGGGACAGGGTATTCATTTACCGATTCACCCCTCCACTTT
CASSKGTGYSFTDSPLHF
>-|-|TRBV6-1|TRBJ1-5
TGTGCCAGCAGTGAAGCGGCTAACAGGGCTCATCAGCCCCAGCATTTT
CASSEAANRAHQPQHF
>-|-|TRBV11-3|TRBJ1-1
TGTGCCAGCAGCCACCTTGAAGGGGCGTACACTGAAGCTTTCTTT
CASSHLEGAYTEAFF
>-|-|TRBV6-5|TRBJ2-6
TGTGCCAGCAGTTACTCTGGGCCCTCTGGGGCCAACGTCCTGACTTTC
CASSYSGPSGANVLTF
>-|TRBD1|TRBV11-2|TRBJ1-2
TGTGCCAGCAGCTTAGTCCCGGGGACAGGGGGCTTGTATGGCTACACCTTC
CASSLVPGTGGLYGYTF
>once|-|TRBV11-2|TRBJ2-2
TGTGCCAGCAGCTCCTCAGGAACCGGGGAGCTGTTTTTT
CASSSSGTGELFF
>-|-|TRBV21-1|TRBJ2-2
TGTGCCAGCAGCAAAGTTTGTAGGACAGGGGGCCACGGTCCGGGCTCGAACACCGGGGAGCTGTTTTTT
CASSKVCRTGGHGPGSNTGELFF
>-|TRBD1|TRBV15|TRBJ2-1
TGTGCCACCAGCAGAGATCCTACGGGACAGGGTAATCTGGTGCAGTTCTTC
CATSRDPTGQGNLVQFF
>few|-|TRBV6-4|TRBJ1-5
TGTGCCAGCAGCGAGACTCGTGGGCAGCCCCAGCATTTT
CASSETRGQPQHF
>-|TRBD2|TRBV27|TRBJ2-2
TGTGCCAGCAAAATAACGGGACTAGCGGGGGGGCCTTGGAACACCGGGGAGCTGTTTTTT
CASKITGLAGGPWNTGELFF
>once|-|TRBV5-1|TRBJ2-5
TGCGCCAGCAGCTTGGGAGAGTACCAAGAGACCCAGTACTTC
CASSLGEYQETQYF
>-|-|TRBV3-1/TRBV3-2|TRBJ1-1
TGTGCCAGCAGTAAGACAGATGGATTAGCTTTCTTT
CASSKTDGLAFF
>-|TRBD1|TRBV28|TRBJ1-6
TGTGCCAGCAGCGCTTTTCCCGGGACAGGGCCTAATTCACCCCTCCACTTT
CASSAFPGTGPNSPLHF
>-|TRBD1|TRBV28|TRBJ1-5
TGTGCCAGCAGTTCGGGACAGAGCAATCAGCCCCAGCATTTT
CASSSGQSNQPQHF
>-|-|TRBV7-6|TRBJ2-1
TGTGCCAGCAGCTCTGGGCCTCGATCCAATGAGCAGTTCTTC
CASSSGPRSNEQFF
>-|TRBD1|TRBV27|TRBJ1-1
TGTGCCAGCAGTTTAGGACAGGGGAGGTTCGGCACTGAAGCTTTCTTT
CASSLGQGRFGTEAFF
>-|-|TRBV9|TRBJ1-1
TGTGCCAGCAGTCCAATCCAGGGCACTGAAGCTTTCTTT
CASSPIQGTEAFF
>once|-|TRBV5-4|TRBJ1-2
TGTGCCAGCAGCTTGGGACAGCTCTATGGCTACACCTTC
CASSLGQLYGYTF
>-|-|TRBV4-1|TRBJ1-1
TGCGCCAGCAGCCAAGCATCGGGGGGCGCGACCATGAACACTGAAGCTTTCTTT
CASSQASGGATMNTEAFF
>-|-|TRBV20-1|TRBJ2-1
TGCAGTGCTAGTAGGGGGGGGCAGTTCTTC
CSASRGGQFF
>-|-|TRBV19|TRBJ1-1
TGTGCCAGTACCCTGGAGCCCGGGATGAACACTGAAGCTTTCTTT
CASTLEPGMNTEAFF
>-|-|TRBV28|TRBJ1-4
TGTGCCAGCAGCACCGGAGAGCGGGCGAGAAATGAAAAACTGTTTTTT
CASSTGERARNEKLFF
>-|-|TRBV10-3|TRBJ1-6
TGTGCCATCAGTGAGGAGTTTCGGAATTCACCCCTCCACTTT
CAISEEFRNSPLHF
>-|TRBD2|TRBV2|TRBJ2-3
TGTGCCAGCAGTCCGGGACTAGCGGGTCTCAGCACAGATACGCAGTATTTT
CASSPGLAGLSTDTQYF
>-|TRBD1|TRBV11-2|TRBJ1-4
TGTGCCAGCAGCCCGGGGACAGGCCCTAATGAAAAACTGTTTTTT
CASSPGTGPNEKLFF
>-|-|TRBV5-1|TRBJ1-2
TGCGCCAGCAGGGACGGGACTCTCTATGGCTACACCTTC
CASRDGTLYGYTF
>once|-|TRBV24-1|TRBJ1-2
TGTGCCACCTCCCAAGGGAGGGGGGGCGGCTACACCTTC
CATSQGRGGGYTF